Listed below are T cell receptor beta chains from one sample, sequenced in a study of post-analysis software for immune sequencing data. TCRdb re-called the PCR reads through MiXCR, storing one row per CDR3 protein. The sample has hundreds of thousands of distinct CDR3 sequences, roughly three fifths seen once; the top ten hold about 10%. The sequencing input was blood. Every receptor here comes from a girl aged 2-9 years with multiple sclerosis. CDR3s include the opening cysteine and the closing phenylalanine or tryptophan. The order of the fields is clone size, J gene, V gene, D gene, CDR3 DNA, CDR3 protein. The D gene is left open where the match is weak. Only part of the rows carry a size: once, few, many, or a class if the clone is expanded.

size: -
J: TRBJ2-1
V: TRBV7-2
D: -
DNA: TGTGCCAGCAGCTTAGTGGGACCCGGGGGTGAGCAGTTCTTC
CDR3: CASSLVGPGGEQFF

size: -
J: TRBJ2-1
V: TRBV25-1
D: -
DNA: TGTGCCAGCAGTGACGTGGTTGGTGGCAACAATGAGCAGTTCTTC
CDR3: CASSDVVGGNNEQFF

size: -
J: TRBJ2-7
V: TRBV20-1
D: -
DNA: TGCAGTGCTAGAGATCGCAGTGACTACGAGCAGTACTTC
CDR3: CSARDRSDYEQYF

size: -
J: TRBJ2-5
V: TRBV12-3/TRBV12-4
D: -
DNA: TGTGCCAGCCATTCGGGCAGGGAATGGGAGACCCAGTACTTC
CDR3: CASHSGREWETQYF

size: -
J: TRBJ2-5
V: TRBV7-2
D: -
DNA: TGTGCCAGCAGCTTAGGTCTATCAGGAGGCACCGCTAGCAGGACCCAGTACTTC
CDR3: CASSLGLSGGTASRTQYF

size: -
J: TRBJ2-5
V: TRBV6-6
D: -
DNA: TGTGCCAGCAGGAGCCACTCTCAAGAGACCCAGTACTTC
CDR3: CASRSHSQETQYF

size: -
J: TRBJ1-1
V: TRBV5-1
D: TRBD1
DNA: TGCGCCAGCAGCTTGGCCTGGGGACAGAAGAACACTGAAGCTTTCTTT
CDR3: CASSLAWGQKNTEAFF

size: few
J: TRBJ2-5
V: TRBV3-1
D: -
DNA: TGTGCCAGCAGTCACGATGGGGAGACCCAGTACTTC
CDR3: CASSHDGETQYF

size: -
J: TRBJ2-4
V: TRBV29-1
D: TRBD1
DNA: TGCAGCGTTGCACAGGGGATGGGCAAAAACATTCAGTACTTC
CDR3: CSVAQGMGKNIQYF

size: few
J: TRBJ2-7
V: TRBV27
D: TRBD2
DNA: TGTGCCAGCAGTCTGACTAGCGGAGCAACCATTTCCTACGAGCAGTACTTC
CDR3: CASSLTSGATISYEQYF

size: -
J: TRBJ2-3
V: TRBV6-2/TRBV6-3
D: TRBD2
DNA: TGTGCCAGCACCCTACTCCCTAGCGGGGGGACTAGCACAGATACGCAGTATTTT
CDR3: CASTLLPSGGTSTDTQYF

size: few
J: TRBJ1-2
V: TRBV6-5
D: -
DNA: TGTGCCAGCAGCCTACGGGGTACTTATGGCTACACCTTC
CDR3: CASSLRGTYGYTF

size: -
J: TRBJ2-5
V: TRBV12-3/TRBV12-4
D: -
DNA: TGTGCCAACCGTACTATGGCGGAGACCCAGTACTTC
CDR3: CANRTMAETQYF

size: few
J: TRBJ2-1
V: TRBV12-3/TRBV12-4
D: -
DNA: TGTGCCAGCAGTTTCGACAAGCTTGAGCAGTTCTTC
CDR3: CASSFDKLEQFF

size: -
J: TRBJ2-3
V: TRBV6-5
D: -
DNA: TGTGCCAGCAGTTACGGGGGGGCCTCTACAGATACGCAGTATTTT
CDR3: CASSYGGASTDTQYF

size: -
J: TRBJ2-7
V: TRBV12-3/TRBV12-4
D: TRBD1
DNA: TGTGCCAGTAGGAGGACAGGGCTCTACGAGCAGTACTTC
CDR3: CASRRTGLYEQYF

size: -
J: TRBJ2-3
V: TRBV18
D: TRBD2
DNA: TGTGCCAGCTCAGTAATAAACCGGGAGGAGACAGATACGCAGTATTTT
CDR3: CASSVINREETDTQYF

size: -
J: TRBJ2-1
V: TRBV5-1
D: -
DNA: TGCGCCGGCAGCTCTCTCCGGGGAACGAATGAGCAGTTCTTC
CDR3: CAGSSLRGTNEQFF

size: -
J: TRBJ2-3
V: TRBV6-2/TRBV6-3
D: -
DNA: TGTGCCAGCAGTTACCCCAAAGAAGATAACCCGGGGGGCCGGGATACGCAGTATTTT
CDR3: CASSYPKEDNPGGRDTQYF

size: -
J: TRBJ2-3
V: TRBV7-2
D: -
DNA: TGTGCCAGCAAAGAGGCTAGAATCACAGATACGCAGTATTTT
CDR3: CASKEARITDTQYF

size: -
J: TRBJ2-1
V: TRBV6-6
D: -
DNA: TGTGCCACCTCCCCGCAATTGACAGCCTATGGCTACACTGAGCAGTTCTTC
CDR3: CATSPQLTAYGYTEQFF

size: -
J: TRBJ2-7
V: TRBV12-3/TRBV12-4
D: TRBD1
DNA: TGTGCCAGCGTCGGTGGCGGGACAGGGCCCTACGAGCAGTACTTC
CDR3: CASVGGGTGPYEQYF

size: few
J: TRBJ2-6
V: TRBV7-2
D: TRBD1
DNA: TGTGCCAGCAGCAACAGGGGGCAGACTGGGGCCAACGTCCTGACTTTC
CDR3: CASSNRGQTGANVLTF

size: few
J: TRBJ2-1
V: TRBV15
D: -
DNA: TGTGCCACCAGCAGGGGTACGGCGGCGAGCTCCTACAATGAGCAGTTCTTC
CDR3: CATSRGTAASSYNEQFF

size: once
J: TRBJ1-2
V: TRBV10-3
D: TRBD1
DNA: TGTGCCATCAGTGAGGGACAGGGGGCCGGCTACACCTTC
CDR3: CAISEGQGAGYTF

size: -
J: TRBJ1-5
V: TRBV6-2/TRBV6-3
D: -
DNA: TGTGCCAGCACTGCGGGGGCAGGGTCCCGTACGCCCCAGCATTTT
CDR3: CASTAGAGSRTPQHF

size: -
J: TRBJ2-3
V: TRBV12-3/TRBV12-4
D: TRBD2
DNA: TGTGCCAGCAGTCCCTCCGGGAGGCTCCCCACTAGCACAGATACGCAGTATTTT
CDR3: CASSPSGRLPTSTDTQYF

size: -
J: TRBJ2-1
V: TRBV15
D: TRBD2
DNA: TGTGCCACCAGCAGACTAGCGGAGTACAATGAGCAGTTCTTC
CDR3: CATSRLAEYNEQFF

size: -
J: TRBJ2-1
V: TRBV10-3
D: -
DNA: TGTGCCATCAGTGGTCAAACGGGAGTATACAATGAGCAGTTCTTC
CDR3: CAISGQTGVYNEQFF

size: -
J: TRBJ1-1
V: TRBV5-1
D: -
DNA: TGCGCCAGCAGCTCCCCCTCCGAAGACATATGGAACACTGAAGCTTTCTTT
CDR3: CASSSPSEDIWNTEAFF

size: few
J: TRBJ2-5
V: TRBV20-1
D: -
DNA: TGCAGTGCTAGCCAGAACGGGGAGGAGAAGACCCAGTACTTC
CDR3: CSASQNGEEKTQYF

size: -
J: TRBJ2-1
V: TRBV20-1
D: -
DNA: TGCAGTGCTAGGCGACCCCCCCATAATCTTAACAATGAGCAGTTCTTC
CDR3: CSARRPPHNLNNEQFF

size: -
J: TRBJ2-1
V: TRBV7-3
D: -
DNA: TGTGCCAGCAGGGCTTACGGAATGGGGGACCCCACCAATGAGCAGTTCTTC
CDR3: CASRAYGMGDPTNEQFF

size: -
J: TRBJ2-1
V: TRBV10-3
D: -
DNA: TGTGCCATCAGTGAGCCTAACTACAATGAGCAGTTCTTC
CDR3: CAISEPNYNEQFF

size: -
J: TRBJ2-1
V: TRBV7-2
D: TRBD2
DNA: TGTGCCAGCAGCTACCTCCATAGCGGGGGGAGGGCCAATGAGCAGTTCTTC
CDR3: CASSYLHSGGRANEQFF

size: -
J: TRBJ1-6
V: TRBV4-3
D: -
DNA: TGCGCCAGCAGCCAAGCCCACAGCCTTAATTCACCCCTCCACTTT
CDR3: CASSQAHSLNSPLHF

size: -
J: TRBJ2-7
V: TRBV2
D: -
DNA: TGTGCCAGCAGTGAAACGGACTCCTACGAGCAGTACTTC
CDR3: CASSETDSYEQYF

size: -
J: TRBJ2-7
V: TRBV5-1
D: TRBD2
DNA: TGCGCCAGCAGCTTGGGGGCTAGCGGCTCCTGCGAGCAGTACTTC
CDR3: CASSLGASGSCEQYF

size: -
J: TRBJ2-7
V: TRBV20-1
D: -
DNA: TGCAGTGCTAGAGATTTGGGTTACGACGAGCAGTACTTC
CDR3: CSARDLGYDEQYF

size: -
J: TRBJ2-6
V: TRBV5-1
D: TRBD2
DNA: TGCGTCAGCCGGGGGGGACGGCCAAACTCTGGGGCCAACGTCCTGACTTTC
CDR3: CVSRGGRPNSGANVLTF

size: few
J: TRBJ2-7
V: TRBV20-1
D: TRBD2
DNA: TGCAGTGCACGGGACGGCGGACTAGCGGGAGAGTTAACCTACGAGCAGTACTTC
CDR3: CSARDGGLAGELTYEQYF

size: few
J: TRBJ2-1
V: TRBV12-3/TRBV12-4
D: -
DNA: TGTGCCAGCAGAAAGGATAACAGGGTGGAGCAGTTCTTC
CDR3: CASRKDNRVEQFF

size: -
J: TRBJ1-5
V: TRBV10-3
D: -
DNA: TGTGCCATCAGACAGGGTACCAATCAGCCCCAGCATTTT
CDR3: CAIRQGTNQPQHF

size: -
J: TRBJ2-7
V: TRBV6-6
D: -
DNA: TGTGCCAGCAGTTACTCGAAACAGGACCTCTCCTACGAGCAGTACTTC
CDR3: CASSYSKQDLSYEQYF

size: once
J: TRBJ1-5
V: TRBV2
D: -
DNA: TGTGCCAGCAGTGAAACAGGGATCAGCAATCAGCCCCAGCATTTT
CDR3: CASSETGISNQPQHF

size: -
J: TRBJ2-1
V: TRBV6-2/TRBV6-3
D: -
DNA: TGTGCCAGCATGAATGGGAATGAGCAGTTCTTC
CDR3: CASMNGNEQFF

size: once
J: TRBJ2-1
V: TRBV18
D: -
DNA: TGTGCCAGCTCACCAAGGGCGCCAGGGGACTCCTACAATGAGCAGTTCTTC
CDR3: CASSPRAPGDSYNEQFF

size: few
J: TRBJ2-1
V: TRBV30
D: -
DNA: TGTGCCTGGAAAAGTGGGAATGAGCAGTTCTTC
CDR3: CAWKSGNEQFF

size: -
J: TRBJ1-2
V: TRBV12-3/TRBV12-4
D: TRBD1
DNA: TGTGCCAGCACCTACGACAGGGTTTATGGCTACACCTTC
CDR3: CASTYDRVYGYTF

size: -
J: TRBJ2-5
V: TRBV4-3
D: -
DNA: TGCGCCAGCAGCGCGGGACGGAGACAAGAGACCCAGTACTTC
CDR3: CASSAGRRQETQYF

size: once
J: TRBJ2-3
V: TRBV29-1
D: -
DNA: TGCAGCGTCGGTCCGGGGGCCCTCACAGATACGCAGTATTTT
CDR3: CSVGPGALTDTQYF

size: -
J: TRBJ2-5
V: TRBV5-1
D: TRBD1
DNA: TGCGCCGGCAGCTTCGAACAGGGGGCGGAAGGAGAGACCCAGTACTTC
CDR3: CAGSFEQGAEGETQYF

size: -
J: TRBJ1-1
V: TRBV11-2
D: -
DNA: TGTGCCAGCAGCTTAGAAGGGAAAGCCCCTGAAGCTTTCTTT
CDR3: CASSLEGKAPEAFF

size: -
J: TRBJ1-4
V: TRBV3-1
D: -
DNA: TGTGCCAGCAGCCCACGGCAGGCCTATCGGGAAAAACTGTTTTTT
CDR3: CASSPRQAYREKLFF

size: -
J: TRBJ2-5
V: TRBV3-1
D: TRBD1
DNA: TGTGCCTGCAGCCAAGGGGTCCGACAGGGGCAGGAGACCCAGTACTTC
CDR3: CACSQGVRQGQETQYF

size: -
J: TRBJ2-7
V: TRBV12-3/TRBV12-4
D: TRBD1
DNA: TGTGCCAGCAGCTCTGGGACAGTAATCTCGTACGAGCAGTACTTC
CDR3: CASSSGTVISYEQYF

size: -
J: TRBJ1-2
V: TRBV12-3/TRBV12-4
D: -
DNA: TGTGCCAGCAGTCCTGACAGTACTATCGGCTACACCTTC
CDR3: CASSPDSTIGYTF

size: -
J: TRBJ1-3
V: TRBV6-5
D: -
DNA: TGTGCCAGCAAAACTAACTCTGGAAACACCATATATTTT
CDR3: CASKTNSGNTIYF

size: few
J: TRBJ1-1
V: TRBV6-6
D: TRBD1
DNA: TGTGCCAGCTGGGGACAGGGAGCTTTCTTT
CDR3: CASWGQGAFF

size: -
J: TRBJ1-2
V: TRBV20-1
D: -
DNA: TGCAGTGCTAGAGGCAGCGGCGTAGGCTGTGGCTACACCTTC
CDR3: CSARGSGVGCGYTF